This T cell receptor beta chain derives from a study of T-cell memory formation after mild COVID-19. At the level of the study: TCR clustering was largely donor specific. Study-level points and caveats: Pre-infection memory already had some responding clones, implying cross-reactive memory joined. Mostly located in CM and EM were contracting CD4+ clones, with contracting CD8+ clones located in EMRA.

Using its own MiXCR run on the 5' RACE reads, TCRdb lists one record per CDR3 protein. The table shows about 400,000 distinct CDR3 sequences, with roughly 24% occurring only once. With respect to this clonotype: Its antigen is as yet unknown.

V lost 5 bases, J lost 2 bases, and 1 base stayed unmatched. The CDR3 loop spans 14 amino acids. This chain uses TRBV12-3 or TRBV12-4 with TRBJ2-7, with TRBD2 matching 12 bases. This receptor was obtained from an adult woman who had mild COVID-19 (a few samples of this study predate the infection). Cell type and time point are not known. Specimen: PBMCs or a T cell subset sorted from them (not recorded which). The DNA for the CDR3 is TGTGCCAGCAGTGGACTAGCGGGGCCCTACGAGCAGTACTTC. Encoded protein: CASSGLAGPYEQYF.